This TCR beta chain was recovered during a study of metastatic and nonmetastatic thyroid tumors. TCRdb called clones again from the PCR reads with MiXCR. The sample holds around 4,000 clones, about 32% seen once. In this sample, this clone turned up once. Its antigen is unidentified. Until they underwent thyroid surgery, no patient had received any treatment. From germline, CDR1 is SEHNR and CDR2 FQNEAQ (reference sequence). The CDR3 is made up of 13 amino acids. The ends lost 7 bases at V and 11 bases at J; junction bases unmatched: 11. Study outcomes and limitations: Reports indicated that malignant thyroid tumors showed significantly higher TCR beta diversity than benign nodules did, in blood and tumor.

The chain combines TRBV7-9 with TRBJ1-1, with 9 bases fitting TRBD1. Source material: adjacent normal tissue. The TCR sequence derives from a male donor with papillary thyroid cancer or a benign thyroid nodule (not recorded which). Some clones in this sample may be carry-over from other donors' samples. The CDR3 sequence is CASTSSAGTGAFF. The CDR3 DNA is TGTGCCAGCACTTCTAGCGCCGGGACAGGGGCTTTCTTT.